This T cell receptor beta chain was identified during a study of Ad26.COV2.S vaccination and SARS-CoV-2 variants. General study findings and limits: The TCR breadth and depth analyses may have understated or missed part of the total T cell responses.

Points on this clone: Its antigen is still unknown.

The treatment: roughly 20 received Ad26.COV2.S at low or high dose, single or two shots; about 5 received placebo; per-sample allocation not given. Each sample was drawn 63 days after the first injection (of vaccine or placebo). Ad26 vector vaccine expressed Wuhan-strain SARS-CoV-2 spike. This table comes from immunoSEQ multiplex PCR, and its TCRdb copy is limited to in-frame clones, with some not included. The sample lists over 400,000 clones, about 92% occurring once. This CDR3 comprises 13 residues. Between the trimmed V and J ends, which lost 0 bases and 6 bases, there was a span of 7 bases. Germline-derived CDR1 and CDR2 are SGHKS and YYEKEE (reference sequence).

The rearrangement uses TRBV5-5 and TRBJ1-5; D not certain. This receptor was obtained from a person aged 18-60 years who received the Ad26.COV2.S COVID-19 vaccine or a placebo. Material: peripheral blood, obtained in a trial of Ad26.COV2.S vaccine versus placebo. CDR3 amino acids: CASSLGEGQPQHF. CDR3 nucleotides: TGTGCCAGCAGCTTGGGTGAGGGTCAGCCCCAGCATTTT. Looking up the rest from reference TRBV5-5 and TRBJ1-5 gives the full variable domain: DAGVTQSPTHLIKTRGQQVTLRCSPISGHKSVSWYQQVLGQGPQFIFQYYEKEERGRGNFPDRFSARQFPNYSSELNVNALLLGDSALYLCASSLGEGQPQHFGDGTRLSIL.